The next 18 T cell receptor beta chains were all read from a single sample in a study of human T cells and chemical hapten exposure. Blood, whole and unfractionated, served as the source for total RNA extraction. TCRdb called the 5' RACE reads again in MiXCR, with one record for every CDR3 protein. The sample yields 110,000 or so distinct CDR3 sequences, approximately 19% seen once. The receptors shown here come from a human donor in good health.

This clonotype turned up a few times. CDR3 loop: CASSSYRGTRERNEQFF. DNA for the CDR3: TGTGCCAGCAGCTCATACCGGGGGACAAGGGAGCGGAATGAGCAGTTCTTC. The rearrangement links TRBV14 to TRBJ2-1; either TRBD1 or TRBD2 may supply D (6 bases each). Trimming removed 5 bases at V and 7 bases at J, with 24 bases between. CDR3 size: 17 residues. Germline V gene sequence: CDR1 SGHDN, CDR2 FVKESK.

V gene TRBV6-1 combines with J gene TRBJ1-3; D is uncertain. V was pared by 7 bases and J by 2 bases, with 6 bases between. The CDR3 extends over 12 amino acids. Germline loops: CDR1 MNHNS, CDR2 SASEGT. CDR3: CASTEPGNTIYF. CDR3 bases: TGTGCCAGCACCGAACCTGGAAACACCATATATTTT.

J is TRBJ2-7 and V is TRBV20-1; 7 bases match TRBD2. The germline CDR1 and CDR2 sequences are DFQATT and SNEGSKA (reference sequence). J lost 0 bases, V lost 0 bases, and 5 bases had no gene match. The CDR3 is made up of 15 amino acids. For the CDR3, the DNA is TGCAGTGCTAGAGATTGGCTAGCGGTCTCCTACGAGCAGTACTTC. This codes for CSARDWLAVSYEQYF.

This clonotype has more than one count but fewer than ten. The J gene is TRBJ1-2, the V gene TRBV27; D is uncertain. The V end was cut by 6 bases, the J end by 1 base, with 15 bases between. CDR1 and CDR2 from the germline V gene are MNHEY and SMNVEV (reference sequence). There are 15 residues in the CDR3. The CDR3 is CASRGLGRSNYGYTF. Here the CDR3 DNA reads TGTGCCAGCAGGGGCTTAGGCAGAAGTAACTATGGCTACACCTTC.

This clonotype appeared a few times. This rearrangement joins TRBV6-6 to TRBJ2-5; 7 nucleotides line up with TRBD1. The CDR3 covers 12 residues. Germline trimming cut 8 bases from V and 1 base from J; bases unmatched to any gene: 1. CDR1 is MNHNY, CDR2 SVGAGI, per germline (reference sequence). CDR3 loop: CASEGAQETQYF. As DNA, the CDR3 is TGTGCCAGCGAGGGGGCCCAAGAGACCCAGTACTTC.

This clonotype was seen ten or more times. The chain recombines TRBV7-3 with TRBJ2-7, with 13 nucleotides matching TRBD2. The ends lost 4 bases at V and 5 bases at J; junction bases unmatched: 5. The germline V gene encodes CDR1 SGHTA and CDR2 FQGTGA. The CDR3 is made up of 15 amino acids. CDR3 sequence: CASSWTSGSLNEQYF. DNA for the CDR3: TGTGCCAGCAGCTGGACTAGCGGGAGTTTGAACGAGCAGTACTTC.

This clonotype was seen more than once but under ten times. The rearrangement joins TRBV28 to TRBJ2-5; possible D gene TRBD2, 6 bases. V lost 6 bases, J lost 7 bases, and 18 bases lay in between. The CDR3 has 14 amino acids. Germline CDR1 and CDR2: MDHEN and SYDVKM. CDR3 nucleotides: TGTGCCAGCAGCTGGGAGGTCCCCGAGGGGACCCAGTACTTC. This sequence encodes CASSWEVPEGTQYF.

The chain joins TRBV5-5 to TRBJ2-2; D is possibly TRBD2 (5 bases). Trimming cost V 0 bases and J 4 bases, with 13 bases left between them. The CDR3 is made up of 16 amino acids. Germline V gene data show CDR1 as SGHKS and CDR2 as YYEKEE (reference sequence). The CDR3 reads CASSLGAKRSTGELFF. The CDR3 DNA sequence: TGTGCCAGCAGCTTGGGGGCGAAGCGGAGCACCGGGGAGCTGTTTTTT. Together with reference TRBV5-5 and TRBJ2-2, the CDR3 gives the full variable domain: DAGVTQSPTHLIKTRGQQVTLRCSPISGHKSVSWYQQVLGQGPQFIFQYYEKEERGRGNFPDRFSARQFPNYSSELNVNALLLGDSALYLCASSLGAKRSTGELFFGEGSRLTVL.

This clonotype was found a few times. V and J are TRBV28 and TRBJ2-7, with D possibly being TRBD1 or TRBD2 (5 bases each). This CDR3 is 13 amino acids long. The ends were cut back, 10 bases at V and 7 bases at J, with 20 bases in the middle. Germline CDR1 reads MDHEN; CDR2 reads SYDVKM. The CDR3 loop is CATSGTPTKEQYF. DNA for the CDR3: TGTGCCACTTCCGGGACCCCAACGAAGGAGCAGTACTTC.

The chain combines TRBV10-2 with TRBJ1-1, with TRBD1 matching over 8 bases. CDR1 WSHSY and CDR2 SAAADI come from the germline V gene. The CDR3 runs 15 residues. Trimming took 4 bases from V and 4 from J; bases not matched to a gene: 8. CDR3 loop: CASSATGEGFTEAFF. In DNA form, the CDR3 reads TGCGCCAGCAGTGCGACAGGGGAGGGGTTCACTGAAGCTTTCTTT.

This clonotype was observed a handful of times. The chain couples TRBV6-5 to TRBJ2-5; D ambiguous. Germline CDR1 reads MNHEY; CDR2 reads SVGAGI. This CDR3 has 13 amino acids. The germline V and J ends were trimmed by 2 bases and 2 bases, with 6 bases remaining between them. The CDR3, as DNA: TGTGCCAGCAGTTACAACAGACAAGAGACCCAGTACTTC. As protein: CASSYNRQETQYF.

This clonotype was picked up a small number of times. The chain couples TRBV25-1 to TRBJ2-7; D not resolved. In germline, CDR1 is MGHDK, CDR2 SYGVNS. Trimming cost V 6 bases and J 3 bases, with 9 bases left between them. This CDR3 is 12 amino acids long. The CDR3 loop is CASSSDGYEQYF. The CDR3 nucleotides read TGTGCCAGCAGCTCCGACGGCTACGAGCAGTACTTC.

The CDR3 reads CASSVGLGRTSGDEQFF. CDR3 nucleotide sequence: TGTGCCAGCAGCGTAGGTTTGGGCCGGACTAGCGGGGATGAGCAGTTCTTC. This chain connects TRBV9 to TRBJ2-1, with TRBD2 identical over 12 bases. Germline V lookup: CDR1 SGDLS, CDR2 YYNGEE. This CDR3 contains 17 residues. V gave up 0 bases and J gave up 8 bases; unmatched junction bases: 9.

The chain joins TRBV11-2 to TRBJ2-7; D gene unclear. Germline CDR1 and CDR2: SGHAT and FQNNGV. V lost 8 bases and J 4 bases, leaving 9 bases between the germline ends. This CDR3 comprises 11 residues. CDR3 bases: TGTGCCAGCCTCTCTAGTTACGAGCAGTACTTC. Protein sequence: CASLSSYEQYF.

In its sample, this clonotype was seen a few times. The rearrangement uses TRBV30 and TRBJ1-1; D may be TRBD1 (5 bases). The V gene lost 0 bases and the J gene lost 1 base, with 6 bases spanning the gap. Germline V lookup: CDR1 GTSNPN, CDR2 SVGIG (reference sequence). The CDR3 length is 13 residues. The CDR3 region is CAWSVGANTEAFF. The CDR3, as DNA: TGTGCCTGGAGTGTTGGGGCGAACACTGAAGCTTTCTTT. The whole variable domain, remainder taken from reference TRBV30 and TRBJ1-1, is SQTIHQWPATLVQPVGSPLSLECTVEGTSNPNLYWYRQAAGRGLQLLFYSVGIGQISSEVPQNLSASRPQDRQFILSSKKLLLSDSGFYLCAWSVGANTEAFFGQGTRLTVV.

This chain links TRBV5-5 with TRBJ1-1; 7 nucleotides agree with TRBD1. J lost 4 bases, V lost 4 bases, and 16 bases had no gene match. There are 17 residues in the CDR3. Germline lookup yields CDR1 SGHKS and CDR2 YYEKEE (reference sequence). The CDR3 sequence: CASSPPMSTGRSTEAFF. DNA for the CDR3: TGTGCCAGCAGCCCCCCCATGTCGACAGGGAGGAGCACTGAAGCTTTCTTT.

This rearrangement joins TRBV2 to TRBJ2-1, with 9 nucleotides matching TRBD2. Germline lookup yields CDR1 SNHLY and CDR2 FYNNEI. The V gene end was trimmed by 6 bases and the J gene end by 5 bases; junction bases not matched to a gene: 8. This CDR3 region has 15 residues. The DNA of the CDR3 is TGTGCCAGCAGAAGACAGTCTAGCGGGGACAATGAGCAGTTCTTC. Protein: CASRRQSSGDNEQFF.

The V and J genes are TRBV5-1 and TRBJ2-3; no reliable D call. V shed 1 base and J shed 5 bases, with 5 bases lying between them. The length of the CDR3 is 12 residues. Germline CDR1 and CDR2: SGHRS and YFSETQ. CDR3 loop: CASSLWGDTQYF. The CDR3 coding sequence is TGCGCCAGCAGCTTGTGGGGAGATACGCAGTATTTT.